This entry lists 17 T cell receptor beta chains sequenced from one sample in a study of blood T cell repertoires in COVID-19. Assay: immunoSEQ multiplex PCR; the TCRdb copy retains only in-frame clones and omits some. The sample holds a few hundred thousand clones; 89% are singletons and the top ten take around 13%. Sequencing input: peripheral blood. Receptors were obtained from a woman aged 60-75 years with acute or convalescent COVID-19.

V is TRBV28 and J is TRBJ2-1; 8 nucleotides agree with TRBD2. Trimming removed 4 bases from V and 6 bases from J; junction bases left unmatched: 8. The CDR3 has 15 amino acids. CDR1 and CDR2 from the germline V gene are MDHEN and SYDVKM. CDR3 in DNA: TGTGCCAGCAGTTCACTAGCGGCTGGAGGCAATGAGCAGTTCTTC. Translated, it gives CASSSLAAGGNEQFF.

The V and J genes are TRBV4-1 and TRBJ2-1; TRBD2 matches 13 bases. In germline, CDR1 is MGHRA, CDR2 YSYEKL. The CDR3 loop spans 18 amino acids. Trimming took 1 base from V and 4 from J; bases not matched to a gene: 7. The CDR3 DNA follows: TGCGCCAGCAGCCAAGCCCCCTTACTAGCGGGAGGGTACAATGAGCAGTTCTTC. Its translation is CASSQAPLLAGGYNEQFF.

J is TRBJ1-5 and V is TRBV7-8; maybe TRBD1 (5 bases). This CDR3 is built from 14 residues. Per germline, CDR1 SGHVS and CDR2 FQNEAQ. V lost 1 base to trimming and J lost 5 bases, with 9 bases between them. CDR3 amino acids: CASSLGRVDQPQHF. CDR3 DNA: TGTGCCAGCAGCTTAGGCAGGGTGGATCAGCCCCAGCATTTT. The full variable domain, rest sourced from reference TRBV7-8 and TRBJ1-5, is GAGVSQSPRYKVAKRGQDVALRCDPISGHVSLFWYQQALGQGPEFLTYFQNEAQLDKSGLPSDRFFAERPEGSVSTLKIQRTQQEDSAVYLCASSLGRVDQPQHFGDGTRLSIL.

This sequence joins TRBV4-3 and TRBJ1-2; a possible D gene is TRBD1 (6 bases). This CDR3 comprises 14 residues. Germline V gives CDR1 LGHNA, CDR2 YSLEER. With 0 bases removed from V and 6 bases from J, the gap between germline ends came to 11 bases. CDR3 amino acids: CASSQDLGGDGYTF. CDR3 in DNA: TGCGCCAGCAGCCAAGATTTAGGGGGGGATGGCTACACCTTC.

The V call is TRBV28, the J call TRBJ2-1; 8 bases agree with TRBD2. The CDR3 consists of 16 residues. The V segment lost 4 bases and the J segment 2 bases; nucleotides outside the gene matches: 7. Germline CDR1 and CDR2: MDHEN and SYDVKM. The CDR3 DNA follows: TGTGCCAGCAGTTCCCCTTCGACTAGCGCCTACAATGAGCAGTTCTTC. Encoded protein: CASSSPSTSAYNEQFF. Filled out from reference TRBV28 and TRBJ2-1, the complete variable domain reads DVKVTQSSRYLVKRTGEKVFLECVQDMDHENMFWYRQDPGLGLRLIYFSYDVKMKEKGDIPEGYSVSREKKERFSLILESASTNQTSMYLCASSSPSTSAYNEQFFGPGTRLTVL.

J is TRBJ2-1 and V is TRBV5-4; 8 bases match TRBD1. V was pared by 4 bases and J by 7 bases, with 13 bases of the junction left unmatched. The V gene's germline CDR1 is SGHNT and CDR2 YYREEE (reference sequence). This CDR3 comprises 16 residues. The CDR3 bases are TGTGCCAGCAGCCCACGCGCAGGGGGCGTTACGAATGAGCAGTTCTTC. Protein product: CASSPRAGGVTNEQFF.

For the CDR3, the DNA is TGTGCCAGCGGAGGGGCAACCCGCTCTGGAAACACCATATATTTT. It codes for CASGGATRSGNTIYF. The chain links TRBV28 to TRBJ1-3; D possibly corresponds to TRBD1 (5 bases). Germline V gives CDR1 MDHEN, CDR2 SYDVKM. CDR3 length: 15 residues. The germline V and J ends were trimmed by 8 bases and 0 bases, with 14 bases remaining between them.

This clone was found a few times. Distinct nucleotide sequences in the sample also encode this CDR3. The chain uses TRBV28 and TRBJ1-4, with D unresolved. The V gene lost 6 bases and the J gene lost 0 bases, with 5 bases spanning the gap. CDR1 and CDR2 from the germline V gene are MDHEN and SYDVKM. There are 13 residues in the CDR3. The CDR3 loop reads CASSPSTNEKLFF. As DNA, the CDR3 is TGTGCCAGCAGCCCTTCAACTAATGAAAAACTGTTTTTT.

J is TRBJ1-3 and V is TRBV12-3 or TRBV12-4; D is perhaps TRBD1 (5 bases). The CDR3 is 13 residues long. The ends were cut back, 6 bases at V and 8 bases at J, with 14 bases in the middle. The CDR3 region has the DNA TGTGCCAGCAGCCTTCAGCAGGGATACACCATATATTTT. It translates to CASSLQQGYTIYF.

The gene calls are TRBV28 and TRBJ2-7, with TRBD2 matching over 8 bases. After removal of 10 bases from V and 4 bases from J, the junction contained 12 bases not matched to a gene. The CDR3 length is 14 residues. Germline loops: CDR1 MDHEN, CDR2 SYDVKM. The DNA for the CDR3 is TGTGCCATCGGGAGGGGGGCGCCTGCATACGAGCAGTACTTC. Its translation is CAIGRGAPAYEQYF.

The rearrangement joins TRBV5-4 to TRBJ1-6, with 7 bases matching TRBD1. Germline lookup yields CDR1 SGHNT and CDR2 YYREEE (reference sequence). The CDR3 is made up of 16 amino acids. V lost 4 bases to trimming and J lost 0 bases; unmatched junction nucleotides: 4. CDR3 residues: CASSKGASSYNSPLHF. CDR3 coding DNA: TGTGCCAGCAGCAAGGGGGCGAGCTCCTATAATTCACCCCTCCACTTT.

This clone was seen once. The chain couples TRBV4-1 to TRBJ1-4, with D perhaps TRBD1 (5 bases). From germline, CDR1 is MGHRA and CDR2 YSYEKL. V was clipped by 3 bases and J by 6 bases, with 14 bases between them. CDR3 length equals 15 residues. DNA of the CDR3: TGCGCCAGCAGCCATCAAAACGTAGGGGATGAAAAACTGTTTTTT. Protein sequence: CASSHQNVGDEKLFF.

This clone turned up a few times. This rearrangement joins TRBV7-9 to TRBJ1-2; possible D gene TRBD1, 5 bases. The germline gives CDR1 SEHNR, CDR2 FQNEAQ (reference sequence). The V end lost 11 bases, the J end lost 2 bases, and 12 bases lay between the germline ends. This CDR3 contains 12 residues. In DNA, the CDR3 is TGTGCCGGAGGGACGGAAAACTATGGCTACACCTTC. This translates into CAGGTENYGYTF.

The chain employs TRBV29-1 and TRBJ2-2; 7 bases map to TRBD1. The CDR3 contains 14 residues. Germline CDR1 reads SQVTM; CDR2 reads ANQGSEA. J was trimmed by 2 bases and V by 5 bases; bases with no gene match: 5. The CDR3 spells CSVPDRANTGELFF. CDR3 DNA: TGCAGCGTTCCCGACAGGGCCAACACCGGGGAGCTGTTTTTT.

A single count supports this clone. Other DNA sequences in this specimen translate into the identical CDR3. The chain couples TRBV11-1 to TRBJ2-3, with TRBD1 identical over 8 bases. This CDR3 has 14 residues. The J segment lost 1 base and the V segment lost 5 bases, leaving 2 bases of the junction unmatched. The germline V gene has CDR1 SGHAT and CDR2 FQDESV (reference sequence). CDR3 sequence (DNA): TGTGCCAGCAGCCTGGACAGGGGCACAGATACGCAGTATTTT. It specifies CASSLDRGTDTQYF.

The chain combines TRBV4-2 with TRBJ2-1, with a possible D match to TRBD2 (7 bases). The CDR3 has 15 amino acids. The germline V gene encodes CDR1 LGHNA and CDR2 YNFKEQ. Trimming pared 0 bases from V and 8 bases from J, leaving 14 bases between. DNA of the CDR3: TGTGCCAGCAGCCAAGAAGTAGGGGGGGGCGATGAGCAGTTCTTC. Residues: CASSQEVGGGDEQFF.

This rearrangement joins TRBV7-7 to TRBJ2-2, with D tentatively TRBD1 (5 bases). The CDR3 runs 13 residues. Germline assignment: CDR1 SSHAT and CDR2 FNYEAQ (reference sequence). Trimming stripped 5 bases from V and 5 bases from J, with 9 bases between. CDR3 in amino acids: CASSARETGELFF. The DNA of the CDR3 is TGTGCCAGCAGCGCCAGGGAAACCGGGGAGCTGTTTTTT.